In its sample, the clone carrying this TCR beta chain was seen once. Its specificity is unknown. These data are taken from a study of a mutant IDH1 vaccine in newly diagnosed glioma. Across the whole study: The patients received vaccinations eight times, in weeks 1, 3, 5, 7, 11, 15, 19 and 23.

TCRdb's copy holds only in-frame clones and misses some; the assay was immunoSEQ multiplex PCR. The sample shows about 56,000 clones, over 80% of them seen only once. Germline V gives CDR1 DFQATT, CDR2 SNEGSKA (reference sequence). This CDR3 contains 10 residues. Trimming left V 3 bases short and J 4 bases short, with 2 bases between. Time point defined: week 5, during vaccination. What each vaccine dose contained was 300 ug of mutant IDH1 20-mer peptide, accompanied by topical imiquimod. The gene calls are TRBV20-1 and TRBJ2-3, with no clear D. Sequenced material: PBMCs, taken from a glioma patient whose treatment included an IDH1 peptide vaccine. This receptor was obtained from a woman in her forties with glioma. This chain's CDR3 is CSASSDTQYF. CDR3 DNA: TGCAGTGCTAGTTCAGATACGCAGTATTTT.